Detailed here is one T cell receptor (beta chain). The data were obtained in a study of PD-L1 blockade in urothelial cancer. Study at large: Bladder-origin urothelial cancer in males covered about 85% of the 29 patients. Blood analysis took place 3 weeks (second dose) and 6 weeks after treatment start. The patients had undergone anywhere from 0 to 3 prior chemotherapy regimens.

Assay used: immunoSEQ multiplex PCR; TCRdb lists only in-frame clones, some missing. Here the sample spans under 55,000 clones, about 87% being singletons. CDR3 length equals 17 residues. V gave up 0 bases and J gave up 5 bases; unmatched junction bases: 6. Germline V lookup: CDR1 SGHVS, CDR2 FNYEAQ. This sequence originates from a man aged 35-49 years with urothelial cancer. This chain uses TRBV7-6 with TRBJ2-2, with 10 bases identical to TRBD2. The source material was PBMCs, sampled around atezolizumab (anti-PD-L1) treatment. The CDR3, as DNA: TGTGCCAGCAGCTTAGCCCCGCCGGGACTAGCGACCGGGGAGCTGTTTTTT. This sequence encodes CASSLAPPGLATGELFF.